This TCR beta chain is drawn from a study of T-cell memory formation after mild COVID-19. About the study: For the most part, TCR clusters were specific to one donor. Overall study results and limits: Clones that contracted clustered mainly in CM and EM if CD4+ and in EMRA if CD8+. Balance between CD4 and CD8 was seen in clones contracting day 15 to 85, and a CD4+ lean was seen in later expanders.

This clonotype was picked up a small number of times. Its antigen is as yet unknown. The authors produced TCR alpha and TCR beta cDNA libraries with sample barcodes and UMIs by 5'RACE using constant-segment primers. Each CDR3 protein gets one entry after TCRdb re-called the 5' RACE reads with MiXCR. In the table there are fewer than 200,000 distinct CDR3 sequences, less than 20% of which are singletons. V gave up 0 bases and J gave up 7 bases; unmatched junction bases: 6. Germline loops: CDR1 SGHTA, CDR2 FQGNSA. The CDR3 has 16 residues. V is TRBV7-2 and J is TRBJ1-4; 9 positions agree with TRBD1. The sample was PBMCs or a T cell subset sorted from them (not recorded which). This TCR derives from a man younger than 35 who had mild COVID-19 (a few samples of this study predate the infection). Cell type and time point are not known. The CDR3 reads CASSLAGTGSGEKLFF. The CDR3 DNA is TGTGCCAGCAGCTTAGCGGGGACAGGGAGTGGTGAAAAACTGTTTTTT.